These 13 T cell receptor beta chains came from one sample sequenced in a study of cytomegalovirus exposure and HLA in healthy donors. It was with 60 Vbeta and 13 Jbeta primers that the PCR ran. Sequenced by immunoSEQ multiplex PCR; TCRdb stores in-frame clones only, minus some. Of some 150,000 clones listed, around 87% are singletons. The sample comprised PBMCs. These receptors were taken from a woman aged 30 to 39 in good health and CMV-seronegative.

This chain uses TRBV28 with TRBJ2-7, with D tentatively TRBD1 (6 bases). V was pared by 2 bases and J by 5 bases, with 16 bases between. The CDR3 is 15 residues long. CDR1 MDHEN and CDR2 SYDVKM come from the germline V gene. The CDR3 DNA reads TGTGCCAGCAGTTTAAGTCAGGGGCTGAGGAACGAGCAGTACTTC. Protein product: CASSLSQGLRNEQYF.

The rearrangement joins TRBV2 to TRBJ2-2, with 7 bases fitting TRBD1. Germline V gene sequence: CDR1 SNHLY, CDR2 FYNNEI. The CDR3 is made up of 14 amino acids. After removal of 10 bases from V and 6 bases from J, the junction contained 11 bases not matched to a gene. The chain's CDR3 is CATGDRVGSGELFF. The CDR3 nucleotides are TGTGCCACAGGAGACAGGGTCGGTTCCGGGGAGCTGTTTTTT.

This chain uses TRBV7-9 with TRBJ2-2; 7 bases are shared with TRBD2. The CDR3 is 13 amino acids. Germline trimming cut 10 bases from V and 4 bases from J; bases unmatched to any gene: 6. Germline CDR1 and CDR2: SEHNR and FQNEAQ (reference sequence). The CDR3 protein is CATGGEGTGELFF. The DNA of the CDR3 is TGTGCCACGGGGGGAGAAGGCACCGGGGAGCTGTTTTTT.

The chain carries TRBV7-9 and TRBJ2-5; 7 positions agree with TRBD1. This CDR3 has 14 amino acids. CDR1 and CDR2 (germline): SEHNR, FQNEAQ (reference sequence). V shed 3 bases and J 4 bases; nucleotides not matched to a gene: 5. DNA for the CDR3: TGTGCCAGCAGCTTTGCGACAGGGATAGAGACCCAGTACTTC. Residues: CASSFATGIETQYF.

This clone appeared a single time. This chain joins TRBV27 and TRBJ2-7; D may be TRBD1 (6 bases). This CDR3 comprises 13 residues. Trimming stripped 2 bases from V and 3 bases from J, with 8 bases between. Per the germline V gene, CDR1 is MNHEY and CDR2 is SMNVEV (reference sequence). DNA for the CDR3: TGTGCCAGCAGTTTAGCCAGGGGCTACGAGCAGTACTTC. This codes for CASSLARGYEQYF.

The chain couples TRBV30 to TRBJ1-5, with a possible D match to TRBD1 (5 bases). Trimming cost V 4 bases and J 1 base, with 20 bases left between them. The germline gives CDR1 GTSNPN, CDR2 SVGIG (reference sequence). The CDR3 loop spans 17 amino acids. CDR3 in amino acids: CAWNPKVGRDSNQPQHF. The CDR3 region has the DNA TGTGCCTGGAACCCGAAGGTCGGGCGGGACAGCAATCAGCCCCAGCATTTT.

This chain connects TRBV10-3 to TRBJ2-7, with 13 nucleotides matching TRBD2. The CDR3 runs 13 residues. The trim removed 10 bases at V and 2 bases at J, leaving 2 bases unmatched. Germline CDR1 ENHRY, CDR2 SYGVKD. This CDR3 is CATGLAGAYEQYF. CDR3 nucleotides: TGTGCCACTGGACTAGCGGGGGCCTACGAGCAGTACTTC.

The V and J genes are TRBV28 and TRBJ2-7, with D perhaps matching TRBD1 (6 bases). The length of the CDR3 is 17 residues. Trimming left V 2 bases short and J 5 bases short, with 22 bases between. Germline CDR1 is MDHEN and CDR2 is SYDVKM. The CDR3: CASSLAPPGALRDEQYF. The CDR3 DNA reads as TGTGCCAGCAGTTTAGCCCCCCCAGGGGCCCTAAGGGACGAGCAGTACTTC.

V is TRBV23-1 and J is TRBJ2-7, with TRBD1 as a possible D gene (6 bases). TRBV23-1 is recorded as an ORF, its role being uncertain. The CDR3 loop spans 15 amino acids. Trimming left V 4 bases short and J 4 bases short, with 17 bases between. CDR3 protein: CASSPSRARGYEQYF. The CDR3 bases are TGCGCCAGCAGTCCGTCTCGGGCCAGGGGTTACGAGCAGTACTTC.

This clone was seen only a few times. The chain couples TRBV4-3 to TRBJ2-7; 8 nucleotides agree with TRBD1. CDR3 size: 14 residues. Trimming took 0 bases from V and 6 from J; bases not matched to a gene: 4. CDR1 and CDR2 (germline): LGHNA, YSLEER. CDR3 sequence reads: CASSQEGRGREQYF. In DNA, the CDR3 is TGCGCCAGCAGCCAAGAGGGCAGGGGGCGCGAGCAGTACTTC.

The chain recombines TRBV7-9 with TRBJ2-1, with TRBD1 identical over 11 bases. V lost 4 bases to trimming and J lost 9 bases; unmatched junction nucleotides: 8. Germline V lookup: CDR1 SEHNR, CDR2 FQNEAQ (reference sequence). The CDR3 contains 15 residues. This CDR3 reads CASSYRDRGTSEQFF. DNA of the CDR3: TGTGCCAGCAGCTACCGGGACAGGGGGACAAGTGAGCAGTTCTTC.

This clone was observed a handful of times. The J gene is TRBJ2-5, the V gene TRBV2, with D maybe TRBD1 (6 bases). Germline V gene lookup returns CDR1 SNHLY and CDR2 FYNNEI. The CDR3 has 13 residues. V was trimmed by 3 bases and J by 5 bases, leaving 10 bases between them. CDR3 DNA: TGTGCCAGCAGTGAGTACAGGGTTGAGACCCAGTACTTC. Translation: CASSEYRVETQYF.

This sequence joins TRBV4-3 and TRBJ2-1; 12 bases match TRBD2. This CDR3 is 17 amino acids long. J gave up 4 bases and V 0 bases, and 4 bases lay outside the gene matches. CDR1 and CDR2 from the germline V gene are LGHNA and YSLEER. Here the CDR3 reads CASSQDPSGGVYNEQFF. The CDR3, as DNA: TGCGCCAGCAGCCAAGACCCTAGCGGGGGGGTGTACAATGAGCAGTTCTTC.